The 3 T cell receptor beta chains listed next were all sequenced from one sample in a study of blood T cell repertoires in COVID-19. Repertoires were generated with immunoSEQ multiplex PCR, while TCRdb's copy carries only in-frame clones and drops some. There are about 35,000 clones in the sample; about 87% occur only once, and around 40% lies in the top ten. Sample: peripheral blood. The receptors come from a human donor in a cohort sampled during active COVID-19.

The chain couples TRBV27 to TRBJ1-6; unclear D gene. The germline CDR1 and CDR2 sequences are MNHEY and SMNVEV (reference sequence). V shed 4 bases and J shed 7 bases, with 11 bases lying between them. CDR3 length equals 14 residues. CDR3 in DNA: TGTGCCAGCAGTTCACGGAGTACCAATTCACCCCTCCACTTT. Encoded protein: CASSSRSTNSPLHF.

The chain has TRBV27 and TRBJ2-7; 10 bases are a match to TRBD1. With V trimmed by 6 bases and J by 3 bases, 8 bases remained unmatched. Germline V gives CDR1 MNHEY, CDR2 SMNVEV (reference sequence). The CDR3 runs 15 residues. CDR3 bases: TGTGCCAGCAGCATCCGTCGGGACAGGGGCTACGAGCAGTACTTC. Translating gives CASSIRRDRGYEQYF.

This clone has only a few counts. V and J are TRBV5-1 and TRBJ1-2, with 10 positions matching TRBD1. V shed 0 bases, J shed 7 bases, and the junction held 9 bases outside the gene matches. The CDR3 spans 16 residues. Germline CDR1 reads SGHRS; CDR2 reads YFSETQ. CDR3 bases: TGCGCCAGCAGCTTGGACCGGGACAGGGGATCGGGTGGCTACACCTTC. Its translation is CASSLDRDRGSGGYTF. The entire variable domain, with the rest obtained from reference TRBV5-1 and TRBJ1-2, is as follows: KAGVTQTPRYLIKTRGQQVTLSCSPISGHRSVSWYQQTPGQGLQFLFEYFSETQRNKGNFPGRFSGRQFSNSRSEMNVSTLELGDSALYLCASSLDRDRGSGGYTFGSGTRLTVV.